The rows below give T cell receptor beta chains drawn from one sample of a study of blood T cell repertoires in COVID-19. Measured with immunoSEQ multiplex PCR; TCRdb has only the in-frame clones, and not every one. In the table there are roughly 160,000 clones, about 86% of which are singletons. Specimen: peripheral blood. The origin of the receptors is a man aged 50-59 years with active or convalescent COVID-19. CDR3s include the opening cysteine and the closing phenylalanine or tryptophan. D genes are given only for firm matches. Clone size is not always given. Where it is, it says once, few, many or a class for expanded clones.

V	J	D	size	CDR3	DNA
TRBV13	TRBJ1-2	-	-	CASSLTGLDYGYTF	TGTGCCAGCAGCTTAACCGGGTTAGACTATGGCTACACCTTC
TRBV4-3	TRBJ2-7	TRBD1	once	CASSKDRGLYEQYF	TGCGCCAGCAGCAAGGACAGGGGGCTATACGAGCAGTACTTC
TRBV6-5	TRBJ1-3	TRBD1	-	CASSSSGTDLNTIYF	TGTGCCAGCAGTTCGTCCGGGACAGATTTAAACACCATATATTTT
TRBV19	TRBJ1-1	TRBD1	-	CASSMHRGPAFF	TGTGCCAGTAGTATGCACAGGGGGCCAGCTTTCTTT
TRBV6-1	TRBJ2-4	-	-	CASSEEGRGIQYF	TGTGCCAGCAGTGAAGAGGGTAGGGGCATTCAGTACTTC
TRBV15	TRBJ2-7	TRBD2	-	CATRGLVRPYEQYF	TGTGCCACCAGGGGACTAGTTAGGCCCTACGAGCAGTACTTC
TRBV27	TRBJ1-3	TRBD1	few	CASSLSRTGNTIYF	TGTGCCAGCAGTTTAAGTCGGACAGGCAACACCATATATTTT
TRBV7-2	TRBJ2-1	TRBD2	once	CASSFAGVLNEQFF	TGTGCCAGCAGCTTTGCGGGAGTTTTAAATGAGCAGTTCTTC
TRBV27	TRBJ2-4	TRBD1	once	CASSGRQGLAKNIQYF	TGTGCCAGCAGCGGTAGACAGGGTTTAGCCAAAAACATTCAGTACTTC
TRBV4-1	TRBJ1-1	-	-	CASSQEWVDRSEAFF	TGCGCCAGCAGCCAAGAGTGGGTAGACAGAAGTGAAGCTTTCTTT
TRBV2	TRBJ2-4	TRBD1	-	CASSQQGAMTKNIQYF	TGTGCCAGCAGCCAACAGGGGGCGATGACCAAAAACATTCAGTACTTC